What follows are 13 T cell receptor beta chains derived from one specimen sequenced in a study of blood T cell repertoires in COVID-19. The protocol was immunoSEQ multiplex PCR, while the TCRdb copy is restricted to in-frame clones and leaves out a portion. Of 35,000 to 55,000 clones in the sample, 90% were seen once. Sequenced input: peripheral blood. The receptor set was obtained from a man between 65 and 79 years old with active COVID-19.

The chain employs TRBV6-5 and TRBJ2-1; perhaps TRBD1 as D (7 bases). Germline CDR1 MNHEY, CDR2 SVGAGI. The ends were cut back, 6 bases at V and 8 bases at J, with 20 bases in the middle. CDR3 size: 15 residues. CDR3 DNA sequence: TGTGCCAGCAGCTCCGGGACAGTCGGAGGGTATGAGCAGTTCTTC. Its protein product is CASSSGTVGGYEQFF.

The chain is built from TRBV5-4 and TRBJ2-2; 7 positions agree with TRBD1. V shed 4 bases, J shed 2 bases, and the junction held 5 bases outside the gene matches. The germline V gene encodes CDR1 SGHNT and CDR2 YYREEE (reference sequence). This CDR3 spans 15 amino acids. CDR3: CASSLGQRNTGELFF. The CDR3, as DNA: TGTGCCAGCAGCCTGGGACAGAGAAACACCGGGGAGCTGTTTTTT.

The J gene is TRBJ2-6, the V gene TRBV5-6; tentatively, D is TRBD2 (5 bases). Germline V gene lookup returns CDR1 SGHDT and CDR2 YYEEEE. This CDR3 has 19 residues. The V end was cut by 0 bases, the J end by 0 bases, with 16 bases between. The CDR3 coding sequence is TGTGCCAGCAGCTTGGCCGGGGTCCTCGTCGTCTCTGGGGCCAACGTCCTGACTTTC. Its translation is CASSLAGVLVVSGANVLTF. Variable domain in full (rest from reference TRBV5-6 and TRBJ2-6): DAGVTQSPTHLIKTRGQQVTLRCSPKSGHDTVSWYQQALGQGPQFIFQYYEEEERQRGNFPDRFSGHQFPNYSSELNVNALLLGDSALYLCASSLAGVLVVSGANVLTFGAGSRLTVL.

The chain joins TRBV5-5 to TRBJ2-5, with 9 bases that match TRBD1. Per the germline V gene, CDR1 is SGHKS and CDR2 is YYEKEE (reference sequence). With 4 bases clipped from V and 3 bases from J, the junction kept 1 base outside the gene matches. The CDR3 is made up of 13 amino acids. The CDR3 DNA reads TGTGCCAGCAGCAGGGACAGGGAAGAGACCCAGTACTTC. Its protein is CASSRDREETQYF. Full variable domain (missing parts from reference TRBV5-5 and TRBJ2-5): DAGVTQSPTHLIKTRGQQVTLRCSPISGHKSVSWYQQVLGQGPQFIFQYYEKEERGRGNFPDRFSARQFPNYSSELNVNALLLGDSALYLCASSRDREETQYFGPGTRLLVL.

The chain is built from TRBV28 and TRBJ1-2, with D perhaps matching TRBD1 (5 bases). The CDR3 consists of 12 residues. With 6 bases removed from V and 5 bases from J, the gap between germline ends came to 10 bases. CDR1 is MDHEN, CDR2 SYDVKM, per germline. This chain's CDR3 is CASSLGGYGYTF. The CDR3 DNA reads TGTGCCAGCAGCCTCGGGGGGTATGGCTACACCTTC.

In its sample, this clone was seen once. The chain joins TRBV6-5 to TRBJ1-2; TRBD1 matches 7 bases. V lost 0 bases, J lost 8 bases, and 0 bases stayed unmatched. Germline CDR1 reads MNHEY; CDR2 reads SVGAGI. This CDR3 is built from 12 residues. Written as DNA, the CDR3 is TGTGCCAGCAGTTACTCGACAGGGGGCTACACCTTC. It codes for CASSYSTGGYTF.

This clone showed up just once. The chain carries TRBV7-3 and TRBJ2-7, with 7 nucleotides matching TRBD2. The germline CDR1 and CDR2 sequences are SGHTA and FQGTGA. V was clipped by 1 base and J by 6 bases; unmatched bases: 12. The CDR3 is 16 amino acids. The CDR3 DNA sequence: TGTGCCAGCAGCTTAATTGGGGGGGGTCCCTCATCCGAGCAGTACTTC. This codes for CASSLIGGGPSSEQYF.

The gene calls are TRBV30 and TRBJ1-4, with TRBD1 matching 8 bases. The CDR3 length is 13 residues. Germline lookup yields CDR1 GTSNPN and CDR2 SVGIG (reference sequence). The V gene end was trimmed by 5 bases and the J gene end by 4 bases; junction bases not matched to a gene: 3. The CDR3 sequence is CAWSDRVNEKLFF. The DNA for the CDR3 is TGTGCCTGGTCGGACAGGGTTAATGAAAAACTGTTTTTT.

The chain links TRBV4-1 to TRBJ2-3, with TRBD1 matching over 10 bases. Germline V gene data show CDR1 as MGHRA and CDR2 as YSYEKL. The CDR3 covers 18 residues. V lost 0 bases, J lost 2 bases, and 8 bases stayed unmatched. CDR3 loop: CASSQDPSGQGFTDTQYF. CDR3 nucleotide sequence: TGCGCCAGCAGCCAAGATCCCTCGGGACAGGGGTTCACAGATACGCAGTATTTT.

The CDR3 DNA follows: TGTGCCAGCAGCTTAAAGGTCGGACAGCACAATGAGCAGTTCTTC. Its protein product is CASSLKVGQHNEQFF. The rearrangement uses TRBV7-2 and TRBJ2-1, with D perhaps matching TRBD1 (6 bases). Trimming removed 2 bases from V and 5 bases from J, with 13 bases in between. CDR1 and CDR2 (germline): SGHTA, FQGNSA. This CDR3 comprises 15 residues.

The J gene is TRBJ1-5, the V gene TRBV6-2 or TRBV6-3; tentatively, D is TRBD1 (6 bases). The CDR3 spans 19 residues. Trimming took 5 bases from V and 0 from J, leaving 23 bases between them. Germline-derived CDR1 and CDR2 are MNHEY and SVGEGT. This CDR3 is CASSLRVGKMGHSNQPQHF. CDR3 nucleotide sequence: TGTGCCAGCAGTCTCCGGGTGGGTAAAATGGGACATAGCAATCAGCCCCAGCATTTT.

The chain recombines TRBV10-2 with TRBJ1-5; D ambiguous. The CDR3 contains 14 residues. Germline V gene sequence: CDR1 WSHSY, CDR2 SAAADI. The V and J ends lost 0 bases and 5 bases respectively, with 8 bases between them. The CDR3 spells CASSESGVDQPQHF. The DNA of the CDR3 is TGCGCCAGCAGTGAGTCGGGCGTGGATCAGCCCCAGCATTTT.

The V gene is TRBV13, the J gene TRBJ1-5, with 8 bases fitting TRBD1. The germline V gene has CDR1 PRHDT and CDR2 FYEKMQ (reference sequence). V lost 0 bases to trimming and J lost 4 bases; unmatched junction nucleotides: 5. CDR3 length: 16 amino acids. The CDR3 nucleotides are TGTGCCAGCAGCTTAGGCGGGACAGGTAAAAATCAGCCCCAGCATTTT. Translating gives CASSLGGTGKNQPQHF.